The 15 T cell receptor beta chains reported below all come from one sample, sequenced in a study of cytomegalovirus exposure and HLA in healthy donors. The PCR ran on 60 Vbeta and 13 Jbeta primers. Some clones are missing from TCRdb's copy, which holds only in-frame ones; the method was immunoSEQ multiplex PCR. This table holds around 37,000 clones, 65% to 90% found once. Sequencing input: PBMCs. The receptors here all came from a woman under 30 in good health and CMV-seropositive.

The rearrangement uses TRBV29-1 and TRBJ2-7; TRBD2 matches at 10 bases. Germline loops: CDR1 SQVTM, CDR2 ANQGSEA. The CDR3 has 13 residues. With 6 bases clipped from V and 3 bases from J, the junction kept 5 bases outside the gene matches. This CDR3 reads CSVWTSGDYEQYF. DNA of the CDR3: TGCAGCGTATGGACTAGCGGAGACTACGAGCAGTACTTC.

This clone came up once. J is TRBJ2-4 and V is TRBV21-1; TRBD1, the table's D call, was not compared with the DNA. TRBV21-1 is assigned pseudogene status. The CDR3 loop spans 14 amino acids. CDR3: CASSERGPKNIQYF. CDR3 DNA: TGTGCCAGCAGCGAAAGGGGGCCCAAAAACATTCAGTACTTC.

The chain couples TRBV25-1 to TRBJ2-5, with no clear D. The V and J ends lost 3 bases and 2 bases respectively, with 13 bases between them. Germline V gene lookup returns CDR1 MGHDK and CDR2 SYGVNS. The CDR3 extends over 15 amino acids. CDR3 sequence: CASSDWAGTQETQYF. In nucleotides, the CDR3 is TGTGCCAGCAGTGACTGGGCAGGAACTCAAGAGACCCAGTACTTC.

This clone has a handful of counts. The chain joins TRBV6-4 to TRBJ1-2, with 9 bases fitting TRBD1. Germline loops: CDR1 MRHNA, CDR2 SNTAGT. The CDR3 extends over 13 amino acids. The V segment lost 0 bases and the J segment 7 bases; nucleotides outside the gene matches: 0. CDR3 in DNA: TGTGCCAGCAGTGACTCGACAGGGGGTGGCTACACCTTC. Its translation: CASSDSTGGGYTF.

The rearrangement uses TRBV7-2 and TRBJ2-7; 8 nucleotides align to TRBD1. Losses at the gene ends were 5 bases for V and 6 bases for J; bases not matched to a gene: 9. This CDR3 has 14 residues. Germline V gene sequence: CDR1 SGHTA, CDR2 FQGNSA. CDR3 nucleotides: TGTGCCAGCAGCCTCGGACAGGGAGGCTCCGAGCAGTACTTC. Translating it yields CASSLGQGGSEQYF.

This clone was recorded once. DNA for the CDR3: TGCGCCAGCAGGTTGGCCGGGACAGGGGGCTGCCGCGGACGTTGCAACACTGAAGCTTTCTTT. Translated, it gives CASRLAGTGGCRGRCNTEAFF. The V call is TRBV10-1, the J call TRBJ1-1; TRBD1 aligns across 12 bases. V gave up 6 bases and J gave up 2 bases; unmatched junction bases: 22. The CDR3 is 21 residues long. Germline loops: CDR1 WNHNN, CDR2 SYGVQD (reference sequence).

This sequence joins TRBV7-2 and TRBJ2-7, with 7 nucleotides matching TRBD1. Germline CDR1 is SGHTA and CDR2 is FQGNSA. The CDR3 is 15 amino acids. After removal of 0 bases from V and 4 bases from J, the junction contained 6 bases not matched to a gene. The CDR3 protein is CASSLAWDSDYEQYF. The CDR3 nucleotides read TGTGCCAGCAGCTTAGCGTGGGACAGCGATTACGAGCAGTACTTC.

The chain employs TRBV6-4 and TRBJ2-1; 9 bases line up with TRBD1. Germline V gene sequence: CDR1 MRHNA, CDR2 SNTAGT. Trimming cost V 3 bases and J 8 bases; bases outside gene matches: 14. The CDR3 length is 17 residues. The CDR3 sequence: CASSEEFGTGRKDEQFF. For the CDR3, the DNA is TGTGCCAGCAGTGAAGAATTCGGGACAGGGAGGAAAGATGAGCAGTTCTTC.

This clone has only one observation. The chain recombines TRBV2 with TRBJ2-5; 7 nucleotides agree with TRBD1. J lost 1 base, V lost 5 bases, and 1 base had no gene match. Germline V gene sequence: CDR1 SNHLY, CDR2 FYNNEI. CDR3 size: 13 residues. CDR3 sequence reads: CASSRDSQETQYF. The CDR3 DNA sequence: TGTGCCAGCAGTAGGGACAGCCAAGAGACCCAGTACTTC.

The chain couples TRBV7-2 to TRBJ2-7; D unclear. The germline gives CDR1 SGHTA, CDR2 FQGNSA. The ends were cut back, 3 bases at V and 2 bases at J, with 5 bases in the middle. The CDR3 spans 12 residues. CDR3 sequence reads: CASSLFAYEQYF. For the CDR3, the DNA is TGTGCCAGCAGCTTGTTCGCCTACGAGCAGTACTTC.

This sequence joins TRBV5-6 and TRBJ1-4; tentatively, D is TRBD1 (5 bases). The CDR3 consists of 11 residues. CDR1 and CDR2 (germline): SGHDT, YYEEEE. V was cut by 1 base and J by 10 bases, with 5 bases left in between. CDR3 sequence reads: CASSLRGKLFF. The CDR3 DNA follows: TGTGCCAGCAGCTTGAGGGGAAAACTGTTTTTT.

The rearrangement joins TRBV6-1 to TRBJ2-7; D uncertain. The length of the CDR3 is 14 residues. V dropped 2 bases and J dropped 1 base, with 9 bases sitting between them. From germline, CDR1 is MNHNS and CDR2 SASEGT. Here the CDR3 reads CASSEQSLSYEQYF. The CDR3 region has the DNA TGTGCCAGCAGTGAACAGTCCCTTTCCTACGAGCAGTACTTC.

The V gene is TRBV7-2, the J gene TRBJ1-2, with 7 bases identical to TRBD1. The germline gives CDR1 SGHTA, CDR2 FQGNSA. The CDR3 contains 14 residues. V was clipped by 8 bases and J by 7 bases; unmatched bases: 13. The CDR3 is CASLIVTGKGGYTF. Written as DNA, the CDR3 is TGTGCCAGCTTAATAGTGACAGGGAAAGGTGGCTACACCTTC.

This CDR3 reads CASSVEPGVSSPLHF. The DNA for the CDR3 is TGTGCCAGCAGCGTAGAACCGGGGGTTTCTTCACCCCTCCACTTT. V is TRBV9 and J is TRBJ1-6, with a tentative D call TRBD1 (5 bases). V gave up 0 bases and J gave up 9 bases, with 13 bases separating them. Germline loops: CDR1 SGDLS, CDR2 YYNGEE. There are 15 residues in the CDR3.

V is TRBV15 and J is TRBJ2-1, with no clear D. The V gene's germline CDR1 is LNHNV and CDR2 YYDKDF (reference sequence). Trimming shortened V by 0 bases and J by 8 bases, and 17 bases separated the two germline ends. The CDR3 loop spans 16 amino acids. The CDR3 here is CATSRDLDRLVDEQFF. The CDR3 DNA sequence: TGTGCCACCAGCAGAGATTTGGATCGGCTAGTCGATGAGCAGTTCTTC.